The T cell receptor beta chain described here comes from a study of blood T cell repertoires in COVID-19. Study in general: Donors in the United States, Italy and Spain gave samples during acute or convalescent COVID-19. Nucleic acid was either cDNA or gDNA, and it came from T cells, B-cell-depleted T cells, or PBMCs.

Per the original methods: The authors estimated nucleated cell counts from reference gene primer amplification. The table came from immunoSEQ multiplex PCR; TCRdb's copy has only in-frame clones and leaves some out. V and J calls and clone size follow that table, whereas D and trimming were derived from the DNA. In the table there are tens of thousands of clones, 86% of which are singletons. The germline gives CDR1 KGHSH, CDR2 LQKENI. Germline trimming cut 6 bases from V and 4 bases from J; bases unmatched to any gene: 6. The CDR3 is 15 amino acids. This clone came up a few times. V usage is TRBV18 and J usage is TRBJ2-7, with TRBD2 identical over 13 bases. The sample comprised peripheral blood. This TCR was recovered from a man between 65 and 80 years old with acute or convalescent COVID-19. The CDR3 DNA reads TGTGCCAGCTCGCGGACTAGCGGGAGTACTTACGAGCAGTACTTC. Its translation: CASSRTSGSTYEQYF.